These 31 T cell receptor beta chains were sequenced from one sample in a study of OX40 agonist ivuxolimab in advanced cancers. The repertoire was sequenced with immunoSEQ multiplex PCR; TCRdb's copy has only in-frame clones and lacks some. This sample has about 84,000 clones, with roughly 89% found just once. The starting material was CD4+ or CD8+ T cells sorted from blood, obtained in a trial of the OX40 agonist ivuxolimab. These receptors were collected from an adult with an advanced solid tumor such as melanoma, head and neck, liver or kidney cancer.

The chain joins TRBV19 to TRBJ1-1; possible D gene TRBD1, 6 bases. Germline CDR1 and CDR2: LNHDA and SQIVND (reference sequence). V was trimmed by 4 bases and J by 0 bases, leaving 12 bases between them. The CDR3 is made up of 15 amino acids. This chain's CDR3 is CASSTRGILNTEAFF. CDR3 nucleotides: TGTGCCAGTAGTACGAGGGGGATTTTGAACACTGAAGCTTTCTTT.

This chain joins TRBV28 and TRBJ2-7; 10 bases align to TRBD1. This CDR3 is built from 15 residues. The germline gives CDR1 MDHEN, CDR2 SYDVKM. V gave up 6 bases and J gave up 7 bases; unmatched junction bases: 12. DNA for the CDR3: TGTGCCAGCAGGAGAACCGGGACAGGGGTTGCTGAGCAGTACTTC. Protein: CASRRTGTGVAEQYF.

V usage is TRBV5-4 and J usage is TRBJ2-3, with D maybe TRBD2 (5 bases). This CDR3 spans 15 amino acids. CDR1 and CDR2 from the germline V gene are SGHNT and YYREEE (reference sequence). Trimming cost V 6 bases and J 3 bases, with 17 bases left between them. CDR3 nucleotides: TGTGCCAGCAACACCTATGGGCGGGCTACAGATACGCAGTATTTT. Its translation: CASNTYGRATDTQYF.

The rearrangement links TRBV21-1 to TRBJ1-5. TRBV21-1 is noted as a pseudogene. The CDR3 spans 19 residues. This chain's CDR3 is CASSKKSDPYPGPGQPQHF. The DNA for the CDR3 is TGTGCCAGCAGCAAAAAGTCAGACCCATATCCAGGGCCGGGGCAGCCCCAGCATTTT.

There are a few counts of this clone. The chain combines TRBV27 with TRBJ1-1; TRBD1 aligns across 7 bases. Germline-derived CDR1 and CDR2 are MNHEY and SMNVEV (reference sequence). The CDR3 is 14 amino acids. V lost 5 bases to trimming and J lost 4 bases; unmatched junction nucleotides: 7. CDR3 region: CASSPRGRVTEAFF. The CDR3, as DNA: TGTGCCAGCAGTCCCAGGGGGAGAGTCACTGAAGCTTTCTTT.

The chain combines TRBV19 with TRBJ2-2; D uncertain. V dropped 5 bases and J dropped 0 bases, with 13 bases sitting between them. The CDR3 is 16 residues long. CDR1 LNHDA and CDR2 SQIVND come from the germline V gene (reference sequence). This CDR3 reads CASSSGRRTNTGELFF. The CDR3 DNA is TGTGCCAGTAGTTCCGGGCGGCGAACGAACACCGGGGAGCTGTTTTTT.

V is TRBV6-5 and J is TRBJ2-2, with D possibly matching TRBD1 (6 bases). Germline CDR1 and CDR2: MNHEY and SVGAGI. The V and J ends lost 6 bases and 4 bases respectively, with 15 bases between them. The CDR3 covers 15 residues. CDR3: CASRTPGEITGELFF. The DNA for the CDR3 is TGTGCCAGCAGGACCCCAGGGGAGATCACCGGGGAGCTGTTTTTT.

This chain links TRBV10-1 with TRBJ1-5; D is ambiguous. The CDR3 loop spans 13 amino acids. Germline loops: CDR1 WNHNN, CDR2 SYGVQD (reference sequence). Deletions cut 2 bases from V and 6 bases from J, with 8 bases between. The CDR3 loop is CASSEDTTQPQHF. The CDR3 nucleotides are TGCGCCAGCAGTGAGGATACAACTCAGCCCCAGCATTTT.

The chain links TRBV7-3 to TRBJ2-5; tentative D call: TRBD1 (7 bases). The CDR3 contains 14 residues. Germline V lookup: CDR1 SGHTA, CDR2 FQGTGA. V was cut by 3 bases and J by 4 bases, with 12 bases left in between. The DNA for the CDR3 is TGTGCCAGCAGCTTCCAGGGGGGTGGAGAGACCCAGTACTTC. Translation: CASSFQGGGETQYF.

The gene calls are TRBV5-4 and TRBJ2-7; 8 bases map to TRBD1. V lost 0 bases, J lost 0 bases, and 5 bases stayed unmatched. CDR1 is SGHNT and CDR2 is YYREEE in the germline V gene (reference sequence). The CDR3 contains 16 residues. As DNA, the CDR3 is TGTGCCAGCAGCTTGGGGGACAGGCGATACTCCTACGAGCAGTACTTC. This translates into CASSLGDRRYSYEQYF.

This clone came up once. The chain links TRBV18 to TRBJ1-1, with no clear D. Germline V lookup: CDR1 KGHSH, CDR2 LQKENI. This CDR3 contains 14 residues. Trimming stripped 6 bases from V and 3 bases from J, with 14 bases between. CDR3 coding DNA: TGTGCCAGCTCGAGTTGGGGTCTAGACACTGAAGCTTTCTTT. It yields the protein CASSSWGLDTEAFF. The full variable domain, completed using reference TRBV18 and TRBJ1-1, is NAGVMQNPRHLVRRRGQEARLRCSPMKGHSHVYWYRQLPEEGLKFMVYLQKENIIDESGMPKERFSAEFPKEGPSILRIQQVVRGDSAAYFCASSSWGLDTEAFFGQGTRLTVV.

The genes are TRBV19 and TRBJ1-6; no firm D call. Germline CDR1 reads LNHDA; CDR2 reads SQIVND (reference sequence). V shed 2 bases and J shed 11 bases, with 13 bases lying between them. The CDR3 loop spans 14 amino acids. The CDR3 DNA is TGTGCCAGTAGTATACCCACTGGGTATACACCCCTCCACTTT. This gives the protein CASSIPTGYTPLHF.

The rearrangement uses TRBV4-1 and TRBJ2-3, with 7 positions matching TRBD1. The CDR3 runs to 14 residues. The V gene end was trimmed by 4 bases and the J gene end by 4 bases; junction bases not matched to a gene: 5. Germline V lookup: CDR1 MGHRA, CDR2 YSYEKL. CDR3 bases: TGCGCCAGCAGCCCATTGACAGGGTCAGATACGCAGTATTTT. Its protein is CASSPLTGSDTQYF.

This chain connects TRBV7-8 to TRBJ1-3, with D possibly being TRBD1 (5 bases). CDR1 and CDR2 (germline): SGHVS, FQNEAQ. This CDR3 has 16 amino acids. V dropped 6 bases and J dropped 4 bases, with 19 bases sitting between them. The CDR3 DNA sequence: TGTGCCAGCAGGCACGGGGGTCTATCTCTGGGAAACACCATATATTTT. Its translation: CASRHGGLSLGNTIYF.

The CDR3 sequence is CASSPPTGRDTEAFF. The CDR3 DNA is TGTGCCAGCAGCCCCCCGACGGGACGGGACACTGAAGCTTTCTTT. This chain links TRBV11-2 with TRBJ1-1, with TRBD1 as a possible D gene (5 bases). This CDR3 spans 15 amino acids. Germline values: CDR1 SGHAT, CDR2 FQNNGV. V was shortened by 5 bases and J by 3 bases, with 16 bases between the two germline ends.

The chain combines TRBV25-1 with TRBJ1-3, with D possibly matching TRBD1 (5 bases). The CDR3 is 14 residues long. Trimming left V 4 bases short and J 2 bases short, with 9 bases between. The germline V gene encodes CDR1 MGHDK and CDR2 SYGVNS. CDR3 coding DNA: TGTGCCAGCAGTGCGGGGGGGGCTGGAAACACCATATATTTT. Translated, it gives CASSAGGAGNTIYF.

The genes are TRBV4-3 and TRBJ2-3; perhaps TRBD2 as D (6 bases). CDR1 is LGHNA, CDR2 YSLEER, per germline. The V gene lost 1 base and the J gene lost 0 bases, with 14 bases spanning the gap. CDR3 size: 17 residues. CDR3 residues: CASSQGVAGMSTDTQYF. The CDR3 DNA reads TGCGCCAGCAGCCAAGGGGTCGCGGGGATGAGCACAGATACGCAGTATTTT.

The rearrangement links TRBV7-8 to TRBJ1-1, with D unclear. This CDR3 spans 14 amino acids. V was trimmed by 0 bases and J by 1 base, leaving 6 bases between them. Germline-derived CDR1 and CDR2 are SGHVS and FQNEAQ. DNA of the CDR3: TGTGCCAGCAGCTTAGCGCGCGGGAACACTGAAGCTTTCTTT. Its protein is CASSLARGNTEAFF.

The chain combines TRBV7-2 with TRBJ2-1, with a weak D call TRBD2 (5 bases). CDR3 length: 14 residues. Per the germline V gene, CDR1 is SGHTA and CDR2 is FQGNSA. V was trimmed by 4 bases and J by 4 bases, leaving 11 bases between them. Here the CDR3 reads CASSSYGEYNEQFF. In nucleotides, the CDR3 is TGTGCCAGCAGCTCCTATGGGGAGTACAATGAGCAGTTCTTC.

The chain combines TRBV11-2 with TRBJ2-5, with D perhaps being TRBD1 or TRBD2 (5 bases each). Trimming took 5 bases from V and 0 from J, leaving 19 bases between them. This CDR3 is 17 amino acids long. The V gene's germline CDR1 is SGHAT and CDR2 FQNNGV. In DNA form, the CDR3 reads TGTGCCAGCAGCACTAGGGGTGGACTGGCGTACCAAGAGACCCAGTACTTC. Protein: CASSTRGGLAYQETQYF.

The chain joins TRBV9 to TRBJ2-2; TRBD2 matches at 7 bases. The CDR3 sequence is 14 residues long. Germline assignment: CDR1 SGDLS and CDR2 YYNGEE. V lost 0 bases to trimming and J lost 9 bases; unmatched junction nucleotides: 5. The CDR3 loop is CASSVGGGSRELFF. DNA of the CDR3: TGTGCCAGCAGCGTAGGTGGCGGGAGTAGGGAGCTGTTTTTT.

The CDR3 sequence is CASSVAGNPAEKLFF. As DNA, the CDR3 is TGTGCCAGCAGCGTAGCCGGGAATCCAGCCGAAAAACTGTTTTTT. The chain employs TRBV9 and TRBJ1-4; the D is unclear. Trimming shortened V by 0 bases and J by 8 bases, and 14 bases separated the two germline ends. The length of the CDR3 is 15 residues. CDR1 and CDR2 from the germline V gene are SGDLS and YYNGEE.

For the CDR3, the DNA is TGCGCCAGTAAGGGACAGGGCATGTCAGATACGCAGTATTTT. It yields the protein CASKGQGMSDTQYF. The rearrangement links TRBV5-1 to TRBJ2-3, with 9 bases lining up with TRBD1. The V and J ends lost 8 bases and 4 bases, in that order; junction bases with no gene match: 8. CDR1 is SGHRS, CDR2 YFSETQ, per germline. CDR3 length equals 14 residues.

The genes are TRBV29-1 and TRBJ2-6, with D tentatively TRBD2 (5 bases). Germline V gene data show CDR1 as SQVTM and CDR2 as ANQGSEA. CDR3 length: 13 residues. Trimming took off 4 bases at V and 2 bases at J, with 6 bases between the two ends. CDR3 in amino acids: CSVARAGANVLTF. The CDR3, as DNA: TGCAGCGTTGCGAGGGCTGGGGCCAACGTCCTGACTTTC.

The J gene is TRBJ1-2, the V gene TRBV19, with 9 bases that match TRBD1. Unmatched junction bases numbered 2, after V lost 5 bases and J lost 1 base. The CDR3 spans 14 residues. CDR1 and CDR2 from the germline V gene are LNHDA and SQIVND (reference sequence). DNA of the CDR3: TGTGCCAGTAGTGGACAGGGGAATAACTATGGCTACACCTTC. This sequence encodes CASSGQGNNYGYTF.

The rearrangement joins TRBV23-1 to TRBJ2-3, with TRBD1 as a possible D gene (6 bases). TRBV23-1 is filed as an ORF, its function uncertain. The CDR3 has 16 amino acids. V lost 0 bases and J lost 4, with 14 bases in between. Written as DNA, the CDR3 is TGCGCCAGCAGTCAATCGTGGACAGTTTTTCCAGATACGCAGTATTTT. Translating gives CASSQSWTVFPDTQYF.

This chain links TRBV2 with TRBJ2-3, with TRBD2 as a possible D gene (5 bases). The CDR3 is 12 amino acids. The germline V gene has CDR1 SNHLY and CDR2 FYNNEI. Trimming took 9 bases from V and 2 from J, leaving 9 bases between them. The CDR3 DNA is TGTGCCAGTTCGAGGGACACAGATACGCAGTATTTT. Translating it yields CASSRDTDTQYF.

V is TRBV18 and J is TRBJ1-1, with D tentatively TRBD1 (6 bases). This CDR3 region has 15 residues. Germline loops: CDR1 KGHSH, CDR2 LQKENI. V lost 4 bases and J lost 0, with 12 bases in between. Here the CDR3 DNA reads TGTGCCAGCTCACTCGGACAGAGCATGAACACTGAAGCTTTCTTT. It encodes CASSLGQSMNTEAFF.

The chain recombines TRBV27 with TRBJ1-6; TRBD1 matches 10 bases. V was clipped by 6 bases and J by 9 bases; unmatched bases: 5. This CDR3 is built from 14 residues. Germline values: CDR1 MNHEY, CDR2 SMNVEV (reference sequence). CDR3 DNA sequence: TGTGCCAGCAGGACGACAGGGGGCTTTTCACCCCTCCACTTT. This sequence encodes CASRTTGGFSPLHF.

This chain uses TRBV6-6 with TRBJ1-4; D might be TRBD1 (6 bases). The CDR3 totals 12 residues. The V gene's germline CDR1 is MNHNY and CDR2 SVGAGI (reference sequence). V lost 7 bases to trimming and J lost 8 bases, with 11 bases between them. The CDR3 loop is CASIGGREKLFF. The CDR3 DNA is TGTGCCAGCATCGGGGGGCGCGAAAAACTGTTTTTT.

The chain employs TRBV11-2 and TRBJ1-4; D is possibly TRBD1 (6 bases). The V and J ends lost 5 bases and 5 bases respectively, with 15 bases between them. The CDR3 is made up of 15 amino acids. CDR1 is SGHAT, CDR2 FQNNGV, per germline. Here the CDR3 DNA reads TGTGCCAGCAGCCCTGATTGGGGGCTGAATGAAAAACTGTTTTTT. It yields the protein CASSPDWGLNEKLFF.